The 16 T cell receptor beta chains below come from one sample, sequenced in a study of T cell responses to AZD1222 COVID-19 vaccine. Assay: immunoSEQ multiplex PCR; the TCRdb copy retains only in-frame clones and omits some. The table lists roughly 190,000 clones, about nine tenths of them singletons. This material consisted of peripheral blood, taken on day 0 of AZD1222 vaccination. The receptors here all came from an adult in good health.

This sequence joins TRBV27 and TRBJ2-7, with D tentatively TRBD1 or TRBD2 (6 bases each). Germline V CDR1 and CDR2: MNHEY, SMNVEV (reference sequence). This CDR3 contains 15 residues. V was clipped by 2 bases and J by 3 bases, with 14 bases between them. Written as DNA, the CDR3 is TGTGCCAGCAGTTTAACAGGAGAGGGGGGCTACGAGCAGTACTTC. It codes for CASSLTGEGGYEQYF.

The rearrangement uses TRBV5-1 and TRBJ1-3; unclear D gene. CDR1 is SGHRS and CDR2 is YFSETQ in the germline V gene. Trimming took off 6 bases at V and 0 bases at J, with 13 bases between the two ends. There are 15 residues in the CDR3. CDR3 sequence: CASTPSDGSGNTIYF. In DNA, the CDR3 is TGCGCCAGCACTCCCTCGGATGGCTCTGGAAACACCATATATTTT.

The chain has TRBV7-2 and TRBJ1-2; D remains unclear. Germline CDR1 SGHTA, CDR2 FQGNSA. The V gene lost 1 base and the J gene lost 0 bases, with 9 bases spanning the gap. The CDR3 is 15 amino acids. Here the CDR3 DNA reads TGTGCCAGCAGCTTAGTCCTCCCAGCTAACTATGGCTACACCTTC. Its translation is CASSLVLPANYGYTF.

Comment on this clone: Other DNA sequences from this sample encode an identical CDR3 as well. The chain employs TRBV7-9 and TRBJ2-1; tentative D call: TRBD2 (6 bases). Trimming removed 2 bases at V and 1 base at J, with 12 bases between. The CDR3 is made up of 16 amino acids. Germline-derived CDR1 and CDR2 are SEHNR and FQNEAQ (reference sequence). The CDR3 coding sequence is TGTGCCAGCAGCTTATCTCTGGCGGGATCCTACAATGAGCAGTTCTTC. Translating it yields CASSLSLAGSYNEQFF.

This chain joins TRBV10-1 and TRBJ2-2; D is uncertain. V lost 1 base, J lost 10 bases, and 7 bases lay in between. The CDR3 contains 12 residues. The V gene's germline CDR1 is WNHNN and CDR2 SYGVQD (reference sequence). CDR3: CASSEWVMELFF. For the CDR3, the DNA is TGCGCCAGCAGTGAGTGGGTCATGGAGCTGTTTTTT.

The chain is built from TRBV14 and TRBJ1-1; 7 bases agree with TRBD1. Germline lookup yields CDR1 SGHDN and CDR2 FVKESK. Trimming cost V 6 bases and J 4 bases; bases outside gene matches: 8. This CDR3 region has 14 residues. This CDR3 is CASSLQGSGTEAFF. The CDR3, as DNA: TGTGCCAGCAGTCTACAGGGGTCTGGCACTGAAGCTTTCTTT. The whole variable domain, remainder taken from reference TRBV14 and TRBJ1-1, is EAGVTQFPSHSVIEKGQTVTLRCDPISGHDNLYWYRRVMGKEIKFLLHFVKESKQDESGMPNNRFLAERTGGTYSTLKVQPAELEDSGVYFCASSLQGSGTEAFFGQGTRLTVV.

The gene calls are TRBV29-1 and TRBJ2-1; TRBD2 matches 13 bases. Germline V gene data show CDR1 as SQVTM and CDR2 as ANQGSEA. The ends lost 5 bases at V and 9 bases at J; junction bases unmatched: 4. CDR3 length: 13 amino acids. The CDR3: CSVTSGGGFEQFF. CDR3 sequence (DNA): TGCAGCGTTACTAGCGGGGGGGGATTTGAGCAGTTCTTC.

V gene TRBV3-1 (or the pseudogene TRBV3-2) combines with J gene TRBJ1-3; no firm D call. V lost 3 bases to trimming and J lost 10 bases, with 7 bases between them. Germline assignment: CDR1 LGHDT and CDR2 YNNKEL (reference sequence). This CDR3 comprises 11 residues. CDR3 residues: CASSHPPTIYF. The CDR3 nucleotides read TGTGCCAGCAGCCACCCCCCAACCATATATTTT.

This clone was found once. This chain links TRBV28 with TRBJ1-4; 7 bases line up with TRBD1. This CDR3 has 15 amino acids. The junction had 8 bases not matched to a gene; V was cut back by 5 bases and J by 5 bases. Germline CDR1 reads MDHEN; CDR2 reads SYDVKM. The DNA for the CDR3 is TGTGCCAGCAGTCCCAACAGGGGAATCAATGAAAAACTGTTTTTT. This gives the protein CASSPNRGINEKLFF.

The chain employs TRBV6-5 and TRBJ2-7, with 9 bases aligning to TRBD1. The germline gives CDR1 MNHEY, CDR2 SVGAGI. The CDR3 has 14 amino acids. V was pared by 7 bases and J by 0 bases, with 4 bases of the junction left unmatched. CDR3 bases: TGTGCCAGCACCCGGGGACAGGGCTCCTACGAGCAGTACTTC. Protein product: CASTRGQGSYEQYF.

Only one count was recorded for this clone. The chain has TRBV4-1 and TRBJ1-1; no definite D call. CDR3 length equals 15 residues. Germline CDR1 is MGHRA and CDR2 is YSYEKL. The germline V and J ends were trimmed by 7 bases and 2 bases, with 17 bases remaining between them. The CDR3 coding sequence is TGCGCCAGCACACTTCGCTCGGGAATAAACACTGAAGCTTTCTTT. The encoded protein is CASTLRSGINTEAFF.

V usage is TRBV2 and J usage is TRBJ2-7; D might be TRBD2 (5 bases). The CDR3 totals 14 residues. Between the trimmed V and J ends, which lost 2 bases and 3 bases, there was a span of 11 bases. Germline V lookup: CDR1 SNHLY, CDR2 FYNNEI. CDR3 in DNA: TGTGCCAGCAGTGAAAGAAGAGGGTACTACGAGCAGTACTTC. It specifies CASSERRGYYEQYF.

This chain links TRBV6-2 or TRBV6-3 with TRBJ1-5; D gene uncertain. Trimming stripped 6 bases from V and 4 bases from J, with 25 bases between. From germline, CDR1 is MNHEY and CDR2 SVGEGT. The CDR3 contains 18 residues. The CDR3 nucleotides read TGTGCCAGCAGCCCCCTAGCCGCGGGCAGACCAGTTAATCAGCCCCAGCATTTT. Its translation is CASSPLAAGRPVNQPQHF.

V is TRBV5-1 and J is TRBJ1-6, with D possibly being TRBD1 (5 bases). Germline V gene sequence: CDR1 SGHRS, CDR2 YFSETQ. V lost 2 bases, J lost 7 bases, and 22 bases lay in between. There are 18 residues in the CDR3. The CDR3 nucleotides read TGCGCCAGCAGCTTTAGGGCATATGGGGCTCGACGGAATTCACCCCTCCACTTT. Protein sequence: CASSFRAYGARRNSPLHF.

This chain joins TRBV5-1 and TRBJ1-1, with 8 bases matching TRBD1. The germline gives CDR1 SGHRS, CDR2 YFSETQ. This CDR3 comprises 14 residues. The V gene end was trimmed by 6 bases and the J gene end by 8 bases; junction bases not matched to a gene: 12. CDR3 nucleotide sequence: TGCGCCAGCACGGCGGGACAGGTTAGTTCAGAAGCTTTCTTT. Translated: CASTAGQVSSEAFF. The complete variable domain, with remaining parts taken from reference TRBV5-1 and TRBJ1-1, reads KAGVTQTPRYLIKTRGQQVTLSCSPISGHRSVSWYQQTPGQGLQFLFEYFSETQRNKGNFPGRFSGRQFSNSRSEMNVSTLELGDSALYLCASTAGQVSSEAFFGQGTRLTVV.

This clone appeared once. This chain links TRBV3-1 (or the pseudogene TRBV3-2) with TRBJ2-3, with 8 positions matching TRBD2. CDR3 length: 14 residues. Trimming cost V 4 bases and J 3 bases; bases outside gene matches: 3. Germline-derived CDR1 and CDR2 are LGHDT and YNNKEL (reference sequence). CDR3 loop: CASSPRGRTDTQYF. The CDR3 nucleotides are TGTGCCAGCAGCCCGCGCGGGAGGACAGATACGCAGTATTTT.